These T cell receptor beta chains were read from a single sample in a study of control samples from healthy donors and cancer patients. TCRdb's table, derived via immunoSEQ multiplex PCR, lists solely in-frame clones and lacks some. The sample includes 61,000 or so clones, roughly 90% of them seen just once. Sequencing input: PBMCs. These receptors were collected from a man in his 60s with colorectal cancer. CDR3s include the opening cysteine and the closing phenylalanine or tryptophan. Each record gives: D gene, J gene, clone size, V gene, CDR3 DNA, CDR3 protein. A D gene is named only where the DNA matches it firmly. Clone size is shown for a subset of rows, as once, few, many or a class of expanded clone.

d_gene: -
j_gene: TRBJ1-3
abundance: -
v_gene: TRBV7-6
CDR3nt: TGTGCCAGCAGCTCCCGGGACACCTCTGGAAACACCATATATTTT
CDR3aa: CASSSRDTSGNTIYF

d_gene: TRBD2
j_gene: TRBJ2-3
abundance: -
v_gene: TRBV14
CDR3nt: TGTGCCAGCAGCCAAGGAGCGGGGGTTGAAGGCACAGATACGCAGTATTTT
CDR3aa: CASSQGAGVEGTDTQYF

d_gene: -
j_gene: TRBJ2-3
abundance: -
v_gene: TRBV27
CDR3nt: TGTGCCAGCAGTTTACGGTCCACCACAGATACGCAGTATTTT
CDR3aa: CASSLRSTTDTQYF

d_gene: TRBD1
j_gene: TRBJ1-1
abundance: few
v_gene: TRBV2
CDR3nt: TGTGCCAGCAGTGACCCGGACAGGGCGGAAGCTTTCTTT
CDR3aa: CASSDPDRAEAFF

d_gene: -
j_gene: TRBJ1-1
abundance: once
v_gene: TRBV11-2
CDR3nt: TGTGCCAGCAGCCGCATCGCTCAAACTGAAGCTTTCTTT
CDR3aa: CASSRIAQTEAFF

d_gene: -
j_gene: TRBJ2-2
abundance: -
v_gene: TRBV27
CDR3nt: TGTGCCAGCAGTTGGAGGGTCGCGAACACCGGGGAGCTGTTTTTT
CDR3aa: CASSWRVANTGELFF

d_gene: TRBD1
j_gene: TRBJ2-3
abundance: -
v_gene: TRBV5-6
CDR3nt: TGTGCCAGCAGCACCCTGACAGGGGGGACTTGGGATACGCAGTATTTT
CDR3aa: CASSTLTGGTWDTQYF

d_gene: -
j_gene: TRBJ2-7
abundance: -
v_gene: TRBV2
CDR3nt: TGTGCCAGCAGCGCCGTAGGGAGCGAGCAGTACTTC
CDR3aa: CASSAVGSEQYF

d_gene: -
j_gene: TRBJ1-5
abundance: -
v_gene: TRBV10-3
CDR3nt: TGTGCCACCTGGGACTTTTTTAGCAATCAGCCCCAGCATTTT
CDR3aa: CATWDFFSNQPQHF

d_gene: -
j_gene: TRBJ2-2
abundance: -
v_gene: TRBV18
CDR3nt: TGTGCCAGCTCAAACCTCGGGACCGCCGACACCGGGGAGCTGTTTTTT
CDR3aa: CASSNLGTADTGELFF

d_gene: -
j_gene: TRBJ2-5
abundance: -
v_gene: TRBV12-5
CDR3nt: TGTGCTAGTGCCCTCCCGGGCCGTACTAGACAAGAGACCCAGTACTTC
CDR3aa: CASALPGRTRQETQYF

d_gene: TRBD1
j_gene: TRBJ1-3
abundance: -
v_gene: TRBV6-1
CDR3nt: TGTGCCAGCAGTGAAGCTCAGGGACAGCTATCTGGAAACACCATATATTTT
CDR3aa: CASSEAQGQLSGNTIYF

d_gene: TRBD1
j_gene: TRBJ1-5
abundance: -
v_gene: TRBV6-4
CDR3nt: TGTGCCAGCAGTCCGGACAGGGAGGTTAAGCCCCAGCATTTT
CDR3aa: CASSPDREVKPQHF

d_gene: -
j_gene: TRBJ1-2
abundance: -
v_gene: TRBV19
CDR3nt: TGTGCCAGTATCAACCAGGATCGGTGGAGCTATGGCTACACCTTC
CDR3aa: CASINQDRWSYGYTF

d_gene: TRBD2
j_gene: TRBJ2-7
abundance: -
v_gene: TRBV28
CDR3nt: TGTGCCAGCAGTTCGAGCTCGGGACTACCTACCTACGAGCAGTACTTC
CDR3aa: CASSSSSGLPTYEQYF

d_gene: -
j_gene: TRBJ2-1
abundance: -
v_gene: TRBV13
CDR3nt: TGTGCCAGCAGCTTAGGCCGGTGGGGAAATGAGCAGTTCTTC
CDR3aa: CASSLGRWGNEQFF

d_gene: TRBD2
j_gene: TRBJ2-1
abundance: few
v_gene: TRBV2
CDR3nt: TGTGCCAGCACCATCGGAAAGCTAGCGGGGGCACTTCGATACAATGAGCAGTTCTTC
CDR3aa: CASTIGKLAGALRYNEQFF

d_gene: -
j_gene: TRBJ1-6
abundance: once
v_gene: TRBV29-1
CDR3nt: TGCAGCGTTTCAATTGGTTCCTATAATTCACCCCTCCACTTT
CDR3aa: CSVSIGSYNSPLHF

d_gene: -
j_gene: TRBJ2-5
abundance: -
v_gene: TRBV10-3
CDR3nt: TGTGCCATCGGGGCAGGCGGCGCGTCTAGAGAGACCCAGTACTTC
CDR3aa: CAIGAGGASRETQYF

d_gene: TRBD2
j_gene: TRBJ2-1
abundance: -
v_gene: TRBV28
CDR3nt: TGTGCCAGCAGTGGGACTAGTGAGCAGTTCTTC
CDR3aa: CASSGTSEQFF

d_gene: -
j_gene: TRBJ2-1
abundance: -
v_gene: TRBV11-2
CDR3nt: TGTGCCAGCAGCTTATACAGGGTTTTGGGCATGGACTCCTACAATGAGCAGTTCTTC
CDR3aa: CASSLYRVLGMDSYNEQFF

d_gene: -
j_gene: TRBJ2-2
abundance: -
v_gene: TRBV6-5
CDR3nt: TGTGCCAGCATGACGGGGCGAACGTACACCGGGGAGCTGTTTTTT
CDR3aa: CASMTGRTYTGELFF

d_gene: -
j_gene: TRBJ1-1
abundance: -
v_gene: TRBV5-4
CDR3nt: TGTGCCAGCAGCTCAGCGGTCCGGCTGATGAACACTGAAGCTTTCTTT
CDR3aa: CASSSAVRLMNTEAFF

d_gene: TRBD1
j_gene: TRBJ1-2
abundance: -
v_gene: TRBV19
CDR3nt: TGTGCCAGTAGTATGAGGACAGGGGGCCGTAATGGCTACACCTTC
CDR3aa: CASSMRTGGRNGYTF

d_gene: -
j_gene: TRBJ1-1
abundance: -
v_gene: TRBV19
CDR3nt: TGTGCCAGTAGGGTCCTTCCCGGAGGGCCGGGGGACACTGAAGCTTTCTTT
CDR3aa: CASRVLPGGPGDTEAFF

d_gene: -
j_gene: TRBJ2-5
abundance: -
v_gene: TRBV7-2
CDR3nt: TGTGCCAGCAGCTTAGGAGGGGGGGGTAAAGAGACCCAGTACTTC
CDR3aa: CASSLGGGGKETQYF

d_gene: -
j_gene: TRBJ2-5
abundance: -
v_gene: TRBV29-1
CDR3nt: TGCAGCGCCGCCTCCCCAGAGACCCAGTACTTC
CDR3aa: CSAASPETQYF

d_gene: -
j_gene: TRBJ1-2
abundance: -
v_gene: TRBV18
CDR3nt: TGTGCCAGCTCACCATCCGGGAGCTATGGCTACACCTTC
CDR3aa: CASSPSGSYGYTF

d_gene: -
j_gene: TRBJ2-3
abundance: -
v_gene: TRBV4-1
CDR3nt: TGCGCCAGCAGCCAAGGACAGGATCGTTTTATCGATACGCAGTATTTT
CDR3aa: CASSQGQDRFIDTQYF

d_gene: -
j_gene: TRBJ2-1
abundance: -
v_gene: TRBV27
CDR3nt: TGTGCCAGCAGCACCGGGCACATCTACAATGAGCAGTTCTTC
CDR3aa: CASSTGHIYNEQFF

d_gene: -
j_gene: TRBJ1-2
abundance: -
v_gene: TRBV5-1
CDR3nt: TGCGCCAGCAGCTCACCGGGACCTATCACTGGGGGCTACACCTTC
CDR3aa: CASSSPGPITGGYTF

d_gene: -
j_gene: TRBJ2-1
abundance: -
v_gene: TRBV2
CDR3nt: TGTGCCAGCAGTGTCAGTGAATACAATGAGCAGTTCTTC
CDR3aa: CASSVSEYNEQFF

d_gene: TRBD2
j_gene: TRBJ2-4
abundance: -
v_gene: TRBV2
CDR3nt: TGTGCCAGCAGTACAGCCGCGGGGGGGAAAAACATTCAGTACTTC
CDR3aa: CASSTAAGGKNIQYF

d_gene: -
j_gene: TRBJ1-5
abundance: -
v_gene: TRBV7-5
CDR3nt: TGTGTCAGAAGCTTAAATGGGCGACGAGGGGCGGATCAGCCCCAGCATTTT
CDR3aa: CVRSLNGRRGADQPQHF

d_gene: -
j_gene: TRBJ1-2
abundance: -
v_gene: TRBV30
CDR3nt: TGTGCCTGGAGTGTACTAAGGGCAGGGCCCGGTGGCTACACCTTC
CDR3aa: CAWSVLRAGPGGYTF

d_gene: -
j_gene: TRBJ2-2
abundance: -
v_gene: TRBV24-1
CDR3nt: TGTGCCACCAGTGGTATGGGGTTAGGGGAGCTGTTTTTT
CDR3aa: CATSGMGLGELFF

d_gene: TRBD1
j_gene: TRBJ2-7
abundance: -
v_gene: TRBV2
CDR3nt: TGTGCCAGCAGTGAAAGGGTCGGACAGGGGATTAACGAGCAGTACTTC
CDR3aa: CASSERVGQGINEQYF

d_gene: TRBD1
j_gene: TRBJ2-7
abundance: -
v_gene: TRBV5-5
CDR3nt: TGTGCCAGCAGCTTGTTGCGGGACAGGGGCTACGAGCAGTACTTC
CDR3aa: CASSLLRDRGYEQYF

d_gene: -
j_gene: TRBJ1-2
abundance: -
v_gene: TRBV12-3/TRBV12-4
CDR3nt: TGTGCCAGCAGTTTGGGCCATGATGGCTACACCTTC
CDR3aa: CASSLGHDGYTF

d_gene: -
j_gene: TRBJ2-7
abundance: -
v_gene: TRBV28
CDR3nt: TGTGCCAGCAGATTTGCCAACTCCTACGAGCAGTACTTC
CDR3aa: CASRFANSYEQYF

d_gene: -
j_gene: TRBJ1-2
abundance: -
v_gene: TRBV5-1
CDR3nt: TGCGCCAGCAGCTTGAATACAGGAGCACTCTATGGCTACACCTTC
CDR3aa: CASSLNTGALYGYTF

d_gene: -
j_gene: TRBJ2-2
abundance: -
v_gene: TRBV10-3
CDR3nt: TGTGCCATCAGTGAGTCATTCTCCGGGGAGCTGTTTTTT
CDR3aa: CAISESFSGELFF

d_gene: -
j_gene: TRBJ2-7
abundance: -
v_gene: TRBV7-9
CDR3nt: TGTGCCAGCAGCCCACAGAGCTCCTACGAGCAGTACTTC
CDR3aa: CASSPQSSYEQYF

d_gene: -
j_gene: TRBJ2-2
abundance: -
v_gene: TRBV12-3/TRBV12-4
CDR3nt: TGTGCCAGCAGTCCCGGGGGTCCCGGGGAGCTGTTTTTT
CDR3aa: CASSPGGPGELFF

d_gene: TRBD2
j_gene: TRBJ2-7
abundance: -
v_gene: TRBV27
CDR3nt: TGTGCCAGCAGGTCGGGACTAGCGGGGGCCAGGGAGCAGTACTTC
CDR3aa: CASRSGLAGAREQYF

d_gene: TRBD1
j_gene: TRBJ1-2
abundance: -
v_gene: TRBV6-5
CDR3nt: TGTGCCAGCAGTTACATGGGACAGCTTACCCATGGCTACACCTTC
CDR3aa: CASSYMGQLTHGYTF

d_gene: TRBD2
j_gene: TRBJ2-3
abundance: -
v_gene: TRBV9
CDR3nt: TGTGCCAGCAGCGGTCTAGCGGGGGGGCTTAGCACAGATACGCAGTATTTT
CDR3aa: CASSGLAGGLSTDTQYF

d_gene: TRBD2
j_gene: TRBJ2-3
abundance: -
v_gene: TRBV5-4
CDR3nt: TGTGCCAGCAGCTCCGTGGGGGGGGGCACAGATACGCAGTATTTT
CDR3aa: CASSSVGGGTDTQYF

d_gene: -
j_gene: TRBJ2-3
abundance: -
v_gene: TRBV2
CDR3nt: TGTGCCAGCAAAGGAGGCGGTACTAGCACAGATACGCAGTATTTT
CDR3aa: CASKGGGTSTDTQYF

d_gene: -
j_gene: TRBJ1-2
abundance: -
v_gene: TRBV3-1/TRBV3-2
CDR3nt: TGTGCCAGCAGCCAAGATTGGGGGGGGACCAACTATGGCTACACCTTC
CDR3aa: CASSQDWGGTNYGYTF